This passage covers 24 T cell receptor beta chains from one sample sequenced in a study of T cell changes during pregnancy in multiple sclerosis. This table comes from immunoSEQ multiplex PCR, and its TCRdb copy is limited to in-frame clones, with some not included. The sample contains around 100,000 clones, 90% to 95% of which appear only once. The sequences come from peripheral blood, collected in the third trimester of pregnancy. Receptors were obtained from a female donor with multiple sclerosis, enrolled in a pregnancy study.

This clone was seen more than once but under ten times. V is TRBV4-2 and J is TRBJ2-1; 10 bases match TRBD2. Trimming removed 1 base from V and 4 bases from J; junction bases left unmatched: 7. The CDR3 has 17 amino acids. Germline values: CDR1 LGHNA, CDR2 YNFKEQ. The CDR3 reads CASSQGTSGIAYNEQFF. The CDR3 DNA sequence: TGTGCCAGCAGCCAAGGAACTAGCGGGATCGCTTACAATGAGCAGTTCTTC.

The gene calls are TRBV9 and TRBJ2-1; 7 nucleotides match TRBD2. The CDR3 spans 16 residues. The germline V gene encodes CDR1 SGDLS and CDR2 YYNGEE. V shed 0 bases and J 6 bases; nucleotides not matched to a gene: 9. The CDR3 here is CASSVVGGGYPNEQFF. As DNA, the CDR3 is TGTGCCAGCAGCGTAGTAGGCGGGGGATACCCCAATGAGCAGTTCTTC.

The chain recombines TRBV5-1 with TRBJ1-2; tentative D call: TRBD1 (6 bases). Germline loops: CDR1 SGHRS, CDR2 YFSETQ. V was cut by 4 bases and J by 2 bases, with 9 bases left in between. The CDR3 is 13 amino acids. Written as DNA, the CDR3 is TGCGCCAGCAGCCCTCAGGGGAACTATGGCTACACCTTC. Translating it yields CASSPQGNYGYTF.

The V and J genes are TRBV5-1 and TRBJ2-5; 10 bases are a match to TRBD1. This CDR3 comprises 14 residues. Germline CDR1 reads SGHRS; CDR2 reads YFSETQ. V lost 4 bases to trimming and J lost 1 base; unmatched junction nucleotides: 1. As DNA, the CDR3 is TGCGCCAGCAGCGGGACAGGGGTCCAAGAGACCCAGTACTTC. This encodes CASSGTGVQETQYF.

The chain's CDR3 is CACGTGINYGYTF. In DNA form, the CDR3 reads TGTGCCTGCGGGACAGGGATTAACTATGGCTACACCTTC. The chain employs TRBV30 and TRBJ1-2, with TRBD1 identical over 9 bases. The CDR3 is 13 amino acids. V gave up 6 bases and J gave up 1 base; unmatched junction bases: 3. CDR1 and CDR2 from the germline V gene are GTSNPN and SVGIG (reference sequence).

This chain connects TRBV7-2 to TRBJ2-7; 8 nucleotides line up with TRBD1. The CDR3 runs 14 residues. J gave up 1 base and V 4 bases, and 3 bases lay outside the gene matches. Looked up from germline, CDR1 is SGHTA and CDR2 is FQGNSA. The CDR3 loop reads CASSSGQGSYEQYF. As DNA, the CDR3 is TGTGCCAGCAGCTCCGGACAGGGATCCTACGAGCAGTACTTC.

A single count supports this clone. The CDR3 loop reads CSVPHQGRPDTQYF. In DNA form, the CDR3 reads TGCAGCGTCCCCCATCAGGGCCGACCAGATACGCAGTATTTT. The chain uses TRBV29-1 and TRBJ2-3; the D gene is possibly TRBD1 (5 bases). Germline V gives CDR1 SQVTM, CDR2 ANQGSEA. This CDR3 spans 14 amino acids. Trimming took off 6 bases at V and 4 bases at J, with 17 bases between the two ends.

The V gene is TRBV28, the J gene TRBJ2-3; 7 bases match TRBD2. CDR1 is MDHEN, CDR2 SYDVKM, per germline. J was trimmed by 2 bases and V by 4 bases; bases with no gene match: 15. The CDR3 runs 18 residues. The chain's CDR3 is CASSSPGGSGQYTDTQYF. The CDR3 DNA sequence: TGTGCCAGCAGTTCCCCCGGGGGTAGCGGGCAATACACAGATACGCAGTATTTT.

The chain recombines TRBV6-5 with TRBJ2-1; D uncertain. V lost 6 bases, J lost 9 bases, and 18 bases lay in between. The CDR3 spans 14 residues. The germline V gene encodes CDR1 MNHEY and CDR2 SVGAGI. The CDR3 DNA sequence: TGTGCCAGCAGCCGTACCCACACTGCGGTTGAGCAGTTCTTC. The encoded protein is CASSRTHTAVEQFF.

V usage is TRBV5-8 and J usage is TRBJ2-1; D might be TRBD2 (7 bases). The V gene's germline CDR1 is SGHTS and CDR2 YDEGEE. This CDR3 is 15 amino acids long. V lost 2 bases and J 4 bases, leaving 13 bases between the germline ends. CDR3 protein: CASSLRGGVYNEQFF. CDR3 bases: TGTGCCAGCAGCTTACGAGGGGGGGTATACAATGAGCAGTTCTTC.

This chain links TRBV7-8 with TRBJ1-2; TRBD1 matches at 7 bases. Per the germline V gene, CDR1 is SGHVS and CDR2 is FQNEAQ. The V and J ends lost 3 bases and 4 bases, in that order; junction bases with no gene match: 5. This CDR3 comprises 14 residues. The CDR3 DNA follows: TGTGCCAGCAGCTTCACGACAGGGACCTATGGCTACACCTTC. Residues: CASSFTTGTYGYTF.

The chain carries TRBV6-6 and TRBJ2-3; D is perhaps TRBD1 (5 bases). The CDR3 has 16 residues. The V and J ends lost 2 bases and 4 bases respectively, with 16 bases between them. CDR1 and CDR2 from the germline V gene are MNHNY and SVGAGI (reference sequence). CDR3 loop: CASSYPPGRFPDTQYF. The CDR3 bases are TGTGCCAGCAGTTACCCCCCAGGGCGTTTTCCAGATACGCAGTATTTT.

The V and J genes are TRBV19 and TRBJ1-1; a possible D gene is TRBD1 (5 bases). CDR3 length: 13 residues. V lost 11 bases and J 3 bases, leaving 16 bases between the germline ends. Germline V gene lookup returns CDR1 LNHDA and CDR2 SQIVND (reference sequence). DNA for the CDR3: TGTGCCGCCAGCCTCTCCAGGGACACTGAAGCTTTCTTT. Protein sequence: CAASLSRDTEAFF.

The chain carries TRBV15 and TRBJ1-2, with 7 bases identical to TRBD1. Trimming at V came to 0 bases and at J to 5 bases, leaving 12 bases not matched to a gene. The germline V gene has CDR1 LNHNV and CDR2 YYDKDF (reference sequence). This CDR3 is built from 17 residues. CDR3 region: CATSRDLAGGVGYGYTF. The CDR3 region has the DNA TGTGCCACCAGCAGAGATCTGGCAGGGGGTGTGGGTTATGGCTACACCTTC.

The V call is TRBV10-3, the J call TRBJ2-6; perhaps TRBD2 as D (5 bases). Germline-derived CDR1 and CDR2 are ENHRY and SYGVKD. The germline V and J ends were trimmed by 6 bases and 0 bases, with 9 bases remaining between them. The CDR3 covers 15 residues. The CDR3 protein is CAISATSSGANVLTF. CDR3 nucleotide sequence: TGTGCCATCAGCGCTACTAGCTCTGGGGCCAACGTCCTGACTTTC.

This chain joins TRBV5-1 and TRBJ2-7; 8 nucleotides agree with TRBD2. CDR1 is SGHRS and CDR2 is YFSETQ in the germline V gene. This CDR3 has 15 residues. V shed 4 bases, J shed 5 bases, and the junction held 11 bases outside the gene matches. CDR3 sequence (DNA): TGCGCCAGCAGCATCAGCGGGAGTGCCCCCAACGAGCAGTACTTC. This sequence encodes CASSISGSAPNEQYF.

This sequence joins TRBV30 and TRBJ2-7, with TRBD2 matching over 13 bases. Per germline, CDR1 GTSNPN and CDR2 SVGIG (reference sequence). The CDR3 sequence is 18 residues long. With 5 bases clipped from V and 0 bases from J, the junction kept 13 bases outside the gene matches. The CDR3 DNA reads TGTGCCTGGGAGGGCGGGACTAGCGGGGCCCGGCGCTCCTACGAGCAGTACTTC. Residues: CAWEGGTSGARRSYEQYF.

This clone is a singleton in its sample. This chain uses TRBV2 with TRBJ1-4, with D possibly matching TRBD1 (6 bases). Trimming pared 4 bases from V and 7 bases from J, leaving 13 bases between. This CDR3 is built from 14 residues. The V gene's germline CDR1 is SNHLY and CDR2 FYNNEI. Here the CDR3 DNA reads TGTGCCAGCAGTGTGAGGGGGAGGGGTGAAAAACTGTTTTTT. Residues: CASSVRGRGEKLFF. Full variable domain (missing parts from reference TRBV2 and TRBJ1-4): EPEVTQTPSHQVTQMGQEVILRCVPISNHLYFYWYRQILGQKVEFLVSFYNNEISEKSEIFDDQFSVERPDGSNFTLKIRSTKLEDSAMYFCASSVRGRGEKLFFGSGTQLSVL.

On this clone itself: The same CDR3 arises from other DNA sequences in this sample as well. In DNA, the CDR3 is TGTGCCAGCAGCTTGCGCGTTTCAGGGGCCAACGTCCTGACTTTC. This translates into CASSLRVSGANVLTF. The chain recombines TRBV5-6 with TRBJ2-6; D is unclear. Germline V gene lookup returns CDR1 SGHDT and CDR2 YYEEEE. V was cut by 1 base and J by 4 bases, with 9 bases left in between. This CDR3 has 15 residues.

The count of this clone is one. The V call is TRBV5-1, the J call TRBJ1-2; 11 bases fit TRBD1. The V gene end was trimmed by 4 bases and the J gene end by 3 bases; junction bases not matched to a gene: 5. Germline V lookup: CDR1 SGHRS, CDR2 YFSETQ. The CDR3 length is 15 residues. The CDR3 spells CASSPGTGGHYGYTF. CDR3 coding DNA: TGCGCCAGCAGCCCAGGGACAGGGGGGCACTATGGCTACACCTTC.

This clone was recorded once. The J gene is TRBJ2-4, the V gene TRBV27; D gene unclear. Looked up from germline, CDR1 is MNHEY and CDR2 is SMNVEV (reference sequence). The CDR3 covers 11 residues. Trimming took off 9 bases at V and 8 bases at J, with 11 bases between the two ends. CDR3 nucleotide sequence: TGTGCCAGTAAGAGTAGTCACATTCAGTACTTC. It yields the protein CASKSSHIQYF.

The V call is TRBV30, the J call TRBJ2-2, with 9 bases aligning to TRBD1. V trimming: 4 bases; J trimming: 6 bases; junction bases outside the gene matches: 9. Germline CDR1 GTSNPN, CDR2 SVGIG (reference sequence). There are 15 residues in the CDR3. The CDR3 sequence is CAWTPGTGWAGELFF. The CDR3 DNA sequence: TGTGCCTGGACCCCCGGGACAGGGTGGGCCGGGGAGCTGTTTTTT.

This clone was counted a few times. The chain has TRBV18 and TRBJ1-5; D is perhaps TRBD1 (5 bases). V was pared by 5 bases and J by 1 base, with 15 bases between. This CDR3 region has 16 residues. Germline-derived CDR1 and CDR2 are KGHSH and LQKENI. The CDR3 sequence: CASSVGGAGSNQPQHF. CDR3 DNA sequence: TGTGCCAGCTCAGTCGGAGGGGCAGGGAGCAATCAGCCCCAGCATTTT.

The V call is TRBV28, the J call TRBJ2-2; 9 nucleotides line up with TRBD2. V dropped 5 bases and J dropped 5; count of bases not matched to a gene: 6. The CDR3 has 15 residues. Germline-derived CDR1 and CDR2 are MDHEN and SYDVKM. CDR3 nucleotides: TGTGCCAGCAGTCTTATAGCGGGAGTTACCGGGGAGCTGTTTTTT. As protein: CASSLIAGVTGELFF.